The 20 T cell receptor beta chains listed next were all sequenced from one sample in a study of blood T cell repertoires in COVID-19. Assay used: immunoSEQ multiplex PCR; TCRdb lists only in-frame clones, some missing. The sample consists of around 85,000 clones, roughly 90% of them appearing once. The source material was peripheral blood. These receptors originate from a woman at least 80 years old with active or convalescent COVID-19.

The chain couples TRBV5-1 to TRBJ1-6, with a possible D match to TRBD1 (5 bases). The CDR3 has 16 amino acids. The ends were cut back, 4 bases at V and 7 bases at J, with 18 bases in the middle. In germline, CDR1 is SGHRS, CDR2 YFSETQ. CDR3 sequence reads: CASSPAQTVRNSPLHF. CDR3 in DNA: TGCGCCAGCAGCCCGGCCCAGACAGTACGAAATTCACCCCTCCACTTT.

This clone is judged medium-sized. The chain is built from TRBV5-4 and TRBJ2-3, with 8 positions matching TRBD2. CDR1 is SGHNT, CDR2 YYREEE, per germline (reference sequence). V dropped 4 bases and J dropped 1; count of bases not matched to a gene: 14. This CDR3 spans 18 amino acids. CDR3 in amino acids: CASSKVFSGGPRTDTQYF. For the CDR3, the DNA is TGTGCCAGCAGCAAAGTTTTCTCGGGAGGGCCGCGCACAGATACGCAGTATTTT.

The chain couples TRBV25-1 to TRBJ1-1; D is possibly TRBD1 (5 bases). Germline V lookup: CDR1 MGHDK, CDR2 SYGVNS. Trimming pared 3 bases from V and 4 bases from J, leaving 12 bases between. The CDR3 extends over 14 amino acids. The CDR3 nucleotides are TGTGCCAGCAGTGAGCGGGGGACGACCACTGAAGCTTTCTTT. The encoded protein is CASSERGTTTEAFF. The full variable domain, in which reference TRBV25-1 and TRBJ1-1 provide the parts outside the CDR3, is EADIYQTPRYLVIGTGKKITLECSQTMGHDKMYWYQQDPGMELHLIHYSYGVNSTEKGDLSSESTVSRIRTEHFPLTLESARPSHTSQYLCASSERGTTTEAFFGQGTRLTVV.

V is TRBV6-5 and J is TRBJ2-3, with 10 bases aligning to TRBD2. The CDR3 has 15 residues. Germline trimming cut 6 bases from V and 3 bases from J; bases unmatched to any gene: 6. CDR1 and CDR2 from the germline V gene are MNHEY and SVGAGI. In nucleotides, the CDR3 is TGTGCCAGCAGCCTAGCGGGAGTTCGTACAGATACGCAGTATTTT. As protein: CASSLAGVRTDTQYF.

The chain joins TRBV2 to TRBJ2-5; tentatively, D is TRBD2 (6 bases). V was cut by 4 bases and J by 5 bases, with 8 bases left in between. CDR1 SNHLY and CDR2 FYNNEI come from the germline V gene. CDR3 length: 12 residues. The CDR3 DNA sequence: TGTGCCAGCAGTGTGGAGGGCGAGACCCAGTACTTC. It codes for CASSVEGETQYF.

The V and J genes are TRBV27 and TRBJ2-7; D is possibly TRBD1 (6 bases). The germline CDR1 and CDR2 sequences are MNHEY and SMNVEV (reference sequence). Trimming took off 3 bases at V and 6 bases at J, with 18 bases between the two ends. This CDR3 has 15 amino acids. Written as DNA, the CDR3 is TGTGCCAGCAGTTTCGCGGACAGCCCTATGGGCGAGCAGTACTTC. This codes for CASSFADSPMGEQYF.

V usage is TRBV6-2 or TRBV6-3 and J usage is TRBJ2-6; D remains ambiguous. Trimming pared 5 bases from V and 10 bases from J, leaving 15 bases between. CDR3 length: 14 amino acids. Germline V gene sequence: CDR1 MNHEY, CDR2 SVGEGT. The CDR3 sequence is CASSNGGFTNVLTF. CDR3 in DNA: TGTGCCAGCAGTAATGGCGGATTTACAAACGTCCTGACTTTC.

The V gene is TRBV28, the J gene TRBJ2-3, with D maybe TRBD2 (6 bases). This CDR3 has 21 residues. V lost 5 bases and J lost 0, with 30 bases in between. The germline V gene has CDR1 MDHEN and CDR2 SYDVKM. The CDR3 here is CASSRTPMTAAGLSSTDTQYF. CDR3 bases: TGTGCCAGCAGTCGGACACCCATGACCGCGGCGGGGTTATCTAGCACAGATACGCAGTATTTT.

This rearrangement joins TRBV10-3 to TRBJ2-1; no clear D gene. Germline CDR1 ENHRY, CDR2 SYGVKD. Between the trimmed V and J ends, which lost 3 bases and 0 bases, there was a span of 15 bases. The CDR3 contains 17 residues. The CDR3 protein is CAISDPLRLLSYNEQFF. The CDR3 DNA reads TGTGCCATCAGTGACCCCCTGAGGCTCCTCTCCTACAATGAGCAGTTCTTC.

The genes are TRBV19 and TRBJ1-4; TRBD1 agrees at 8 bases. CDR3 length: 15 residues. J was trimmed by 7 bases and V by 6 bases; bases with no gene match: 10. The germline gives CDR1 LNHDA, CDR2 SQIVND (reference sequence). The CDR3 spells CASSQAGGPGEKLFF. CDR3 coding DNA: TGTGCCAGTAGCCAAGCAGGGGGCCCCGGTGAAAAACTGTTTTTT.

This chain joins TRBV28 and TRBJ1-6, with TRBD1 matching 8 bases. The CDR3 has 14 residues. Trimming cost V 3 bases and J 8 bases; bases outside gene matches: 3. Germline CDR1 reads MDHEN; CDR2 reads SYDVKM. CDR3 region: CASSFGTGYSPLHF. The CDR3 DNA reads as TGTGCCAGCAGTTTCGGGACAGGATATTCACCCCTCCACTTT.

This clone was observed a handful of times. V gene TRBV20-1 combines with J gene TRBJ1-6, with TRBD1 as a possible D gene (5 bases). The V and J ends lost 3 bases and 7 bases respectively, with 16 bases between them. The germline gives CDR1 DFQATT, CDR2 SNEGSKA (reference sequence). The CDR3 extends over 15 amino acids. The CDR3 DNA reads TGCAGTGCTAGTCACCGTGCAGGGAAAAATTCACCCCTCCACTTT. As protein: CSASHRAGKNSPLHF.

The chain uses TRBV24-1 and TRBJ1-5; D remains ambiguous. CDR1 KGHDR and CDR2 SFDVKD come from the germline V gene. The CDR3 totals 12 residues. Trimming took off 8 bases at V and 4 bases at J, with 8 bases between the two ends. CDR3 region: CATNTVNQPQHF. CDR3 nucleotide sequence: TGTGCCACCAACACCGTTAATCAGCCCCAGCATTTT.

The count of this clone is one. The chain uses TRBV6-6 and TRBJ1-4; tentative D call: TRBD1 (5 bases). Between the trimmed V and J ends, which lost 0 bases and 7 bases, there was a span of 12 bases. The CDR3 has 15 amino acids. Germline CDR1 and CDR2: MNHNY and SVGAGI (reference sequence). The CDR3 sequence: CASSYSSQGGEKLFF. The CDR3 DNA follows: TGTGCCAGCAGTTACTCGTCTCAGGGAGGTGAAAAACTGTTTTTT.

This chain uses TRBV6-1 with TRBJ1-1; 7 bases map to TRBD1. The CDR3 totals 13 residues. Trimming took 2 bases from V and 11 from J; bases not matched to a gene: 8. CDR1 is MNHNS and CDR2 is SASEGT in the germline V gene. CDR3 in amino acids: CASSENRGVGAFF. The CDR3 DNA sequence: TGTGCCAGCAGTGAAAACAGGGGTGTGGGGGCTTTCTTT.

The chain employs TRBV2 and TRBJ1-1; 7 nucleotides line up with TRBD1. The junction had 4 bases not matched to a gene; V was cut back by 5 bases and J by 1 base. This CDR3 spans 14 amino acids. CDR1 SNHLY and CDR2 FYNNEI come from the germline V gene. DNA for the CDR3: TGTGCCAGCAGTCAACAGGGGACGAACACTGAAGCTTTCTTT. Protein product: CASSQQGTNTEAFF. The full variable domain, in which reference TRBV2 and TRBJ1-1 provide the parts outside the CDR3, is EPEVTQTPSHQVTQMGQEVILRCVPISNHLYFYWYRQILGQKVEFLVSFYNNEISEKSEIFDDQFSVERPDGSNFTLKIRSTKLEDSAMYFCASSQQGTNTEAFFGQGTRLTVV.

This chain links TRBV3-1 (or the pseudogene TRBV3-2) with TRBJ2-1; D perhaps matches TRBD1 (7 bases). In germline, CDR1 is LGHDT, CDR2 YNNKEL (reference sequence). The V and J ends lost 3 bases and 7 bases respectively, with 10 bases between them. CDR3 length: 13 residues. CDR3 sequence: CASSQAGGNEQFF. As DNA, the CDR3 is TGTGCCAGCAGCCAGGCAGGGGGGAATGAGCAGTTCTTC.

The genes are TRBV7-2 and TRBJ2-7; TRBD1 matches at 9 bases. The V gene's germline CDR1 is SGHTA and CDR2 FQGNSA. V trimming: 1 base; J trimming: 2 bases; junction bases outside the gene matches: 3. The CDR3 totals 15 residues. CDR3 nucleotides: TGTGCCAGCAGCTTAGGGGGACAGGGACCCTACGAGCAGTACTTC. Translation: CASSLGGQGPYEQYF.

The chain is built from TRBV9 and TRBJ2-1; TRBD2 matches 7 bases. The CDR3 is 13 amino acids. Per the germline V gene, CDR1 is SGDLS and CDR2 is YYNGEE. V shed 0 bases, J shed 7 bases, and the junction held 1 base outside the gene matches. Here the CDR3 DNA reads TGTGCCAGCAGCGTAGGTAGCGGGAATGAGCAGTTCTTC. As protein: CASSVGSGNEQFF.

V gene TRBV4-1 combines with J gene TRBJ2-5; 7 nucleotides align to TRBD2. The CDR3 has 19 residues. V lost 3 bases to trimming and J lost 5 bases; unmatched junction nucleotides: 21. From germline, CDR1 is MGHRA and CDR2 YSYEKL. The CDR3 nucleotides read TGCGCCAGCAGCCAGAAGATTGTACCTAGCGGATCGTGGTGGGAGACCCAGTACTTC. This translates into CASSQKIVPSGSWWETQYF.